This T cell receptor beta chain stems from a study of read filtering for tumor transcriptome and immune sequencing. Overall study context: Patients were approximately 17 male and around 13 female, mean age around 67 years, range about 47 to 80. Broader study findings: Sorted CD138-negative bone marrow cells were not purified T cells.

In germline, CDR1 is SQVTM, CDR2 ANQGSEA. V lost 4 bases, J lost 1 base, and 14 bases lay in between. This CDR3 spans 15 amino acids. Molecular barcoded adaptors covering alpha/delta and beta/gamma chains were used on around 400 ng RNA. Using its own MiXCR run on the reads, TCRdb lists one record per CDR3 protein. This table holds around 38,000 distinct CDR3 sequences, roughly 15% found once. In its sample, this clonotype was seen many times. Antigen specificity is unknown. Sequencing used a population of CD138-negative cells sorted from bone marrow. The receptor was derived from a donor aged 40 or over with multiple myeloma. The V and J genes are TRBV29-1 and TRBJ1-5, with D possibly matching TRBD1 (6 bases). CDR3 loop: CSVAVSGDSNQPQHF. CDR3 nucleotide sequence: TGCAGCGTTGCGGTTTCAGGGGACAGCAATCAGCCCCAGCATTTT.